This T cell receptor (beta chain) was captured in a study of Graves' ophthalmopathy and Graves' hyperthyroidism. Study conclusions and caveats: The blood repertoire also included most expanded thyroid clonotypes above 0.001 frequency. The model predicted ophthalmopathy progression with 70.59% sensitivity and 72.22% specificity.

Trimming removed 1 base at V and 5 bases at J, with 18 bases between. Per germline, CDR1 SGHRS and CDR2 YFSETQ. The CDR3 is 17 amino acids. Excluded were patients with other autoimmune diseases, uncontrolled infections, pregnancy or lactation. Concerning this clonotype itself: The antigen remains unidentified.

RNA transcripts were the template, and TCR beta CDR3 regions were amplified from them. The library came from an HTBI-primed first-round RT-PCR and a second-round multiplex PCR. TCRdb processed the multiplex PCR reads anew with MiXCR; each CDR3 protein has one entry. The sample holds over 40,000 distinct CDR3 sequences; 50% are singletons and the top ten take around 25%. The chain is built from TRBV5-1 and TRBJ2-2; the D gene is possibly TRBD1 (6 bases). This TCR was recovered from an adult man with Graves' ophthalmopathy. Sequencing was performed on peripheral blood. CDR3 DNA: TGCGCCAGCAGCTTGTCGCCAGGGGCAGGACTTACCGGGGAGCTGTTTTTT. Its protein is CASSLSPGAGLTGELFF.